The T cell receptor beta chain described here comes from a study of CD8 T cells in ankylosing spondylitis (dated by TCRdb to the late 2010s). Background on the whole study: To find TCR variants linked to disease, the study profiled T cell receptor beta repertoires in ankylosing spondylitis patients and healthy donors. Peripheral blood was sampled, and synovial fluid was also collected from ankylosing spondylitis patients. The whole study cohort included some 100 healthy donors and some 27 ankylosing spondylitis patients.

This clonotype occurred a few times. Its antigen specificity is not known. No much larger clone exists at a distance of one base, and base qualities are not known. Sequencer: Illumina MiSeq. Quantitative 5'-RACE with molecular barcodes was used to prepare TCR beta libraries. The published analysis was carried out like this. Disease-linked TCR variants were identified with a new computational method built on a probabilistic model of VDJ rearrangement. TCRdb reran the public reads through fastp at Q25 and MiXCR, keeping productive beta chains. CDR3 protein duplicates are merged, each entry listing the most common genes and DNA. In this record, the V and J calls reflect TCRdb's handling and not the investigators' own analysis. The sample table shows 15,000 to 20,000 distinct CDR3 sequences, and over 7% are seen once. Around a third of the sample lies in the top ten. The CDR3, cysteine through phenylalanine, is 14 amino acids long. Only the CDR3 DNA stays, 42 bases, in frame from base 1. CDR1 LGHNA and CDR2 YNFKEQ are derived from the germline V gene. Trimming at the junction amounts to 0 bases on V and 5 bases on J, and the germline ends lie 10 bases apart.

What the authors observed across the whole study: The disease-linked clones showed a CD8+ phenotype and occurred at relatively low frequencies in peripheral blood. A TCR beta motif made up of 7 to 9 highly homologous amino acid variants appeared to be characteristic of blood from ankylosing spondylitis patients. Significant enrichment of the disease-linked clones was reported in matched synovial fluid samples from ankylosing spondylitis patients. Some of the motif variants had been reported before in the synovial fluid and blood of reactive arthritis patients, a finding that suggests common disease-initiation mechanisms.

The specimen sequenced was blood. The chain is encoded by TRBV4-2 joined to TRBJ1-1, with an unclear D gene assignment. The TCR was taken from a male donor with ankylosing spondylitis or in good health (not recorded which). This receptor has the CDR3 CASSQDEARTEAFF. The nucleotides are TGTGCCAGCAGCCAAGATGAGGCACGAACTGAAGCTTTCTTT.